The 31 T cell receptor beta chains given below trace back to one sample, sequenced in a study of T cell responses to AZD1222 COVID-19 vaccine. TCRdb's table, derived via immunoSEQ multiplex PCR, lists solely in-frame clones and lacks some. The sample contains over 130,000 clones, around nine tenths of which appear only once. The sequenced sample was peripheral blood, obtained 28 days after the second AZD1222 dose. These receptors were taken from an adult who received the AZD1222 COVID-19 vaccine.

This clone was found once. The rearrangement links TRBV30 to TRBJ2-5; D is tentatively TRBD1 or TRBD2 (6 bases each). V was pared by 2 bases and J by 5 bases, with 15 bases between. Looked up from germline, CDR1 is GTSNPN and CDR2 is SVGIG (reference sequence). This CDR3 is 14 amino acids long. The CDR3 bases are TGTGCCTGGAGTTTGGAGGGACAAGGGGAGACCCAGTACTTC. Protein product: CAWSLEGQGETQYF.

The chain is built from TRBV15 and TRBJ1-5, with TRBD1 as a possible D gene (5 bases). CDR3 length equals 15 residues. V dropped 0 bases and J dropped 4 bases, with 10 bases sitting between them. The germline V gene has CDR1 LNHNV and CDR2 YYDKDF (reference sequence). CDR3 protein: CATSRDMGRNQPQHF. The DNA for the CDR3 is TGTGCCACCAGCAGAGATATGGGGCGGAATCAGCCCCAGCATTTT. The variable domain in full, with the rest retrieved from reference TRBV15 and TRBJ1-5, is DAMVIQNPRYQVTQFGKPVTLSCSQTLNHNVMYWYQQKSSQAPKLLFHYYDKDFNNEADTPDNFQSRRPNTSFCFLDIRSPGLGDTAMYLCATSRDMGRNQPQHFGDGTRLSIL.

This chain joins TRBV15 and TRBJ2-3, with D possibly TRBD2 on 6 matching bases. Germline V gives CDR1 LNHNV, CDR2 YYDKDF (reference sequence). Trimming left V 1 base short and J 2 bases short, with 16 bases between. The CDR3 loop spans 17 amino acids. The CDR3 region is CATSRAILARNTDTQYF. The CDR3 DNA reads TGTGCCACCAGCAGAGCGATACTAGCCCGAAACACAGATACGCAGTATTTT. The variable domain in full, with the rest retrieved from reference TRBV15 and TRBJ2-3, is DAMVIQNPRYQVTQFGKPVTLSCSQTLNHNVMYWYQQKSSQAPKLLFHYYDKDFNNEADTPDNFQSRRPNTSFCFLDIRSPGLGDTAMYLCATSRAILARNTDTQYFGPGTRLTVL.

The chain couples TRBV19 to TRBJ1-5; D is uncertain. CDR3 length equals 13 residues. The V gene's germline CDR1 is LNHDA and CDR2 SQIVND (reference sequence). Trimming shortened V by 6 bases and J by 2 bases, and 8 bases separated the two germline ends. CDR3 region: CASSPTGNQPQHF. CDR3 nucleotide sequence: TGTGCCAGTAGCCCGACGGGCAATCAGCCCCAGCATTTT. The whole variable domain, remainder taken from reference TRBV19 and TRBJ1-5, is DGGITQSPKYLFRKEGQNVTLSCEQNLNHDAMYWYRQDPGQGLRLIYYSQIVNDFQKGDIAEGYSVSREKKESFPLTVTSAQKNPTAFYLCASSPTGNQPQHFGDGTRLSIL.

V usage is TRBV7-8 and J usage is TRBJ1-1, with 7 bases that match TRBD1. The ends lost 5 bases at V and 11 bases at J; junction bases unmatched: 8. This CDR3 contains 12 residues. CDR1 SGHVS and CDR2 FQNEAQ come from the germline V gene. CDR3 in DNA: TGTGCCAGCAGCCCACAGGGGTTGGCGGCTTTCTTT. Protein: CASSPQGLAAFF.

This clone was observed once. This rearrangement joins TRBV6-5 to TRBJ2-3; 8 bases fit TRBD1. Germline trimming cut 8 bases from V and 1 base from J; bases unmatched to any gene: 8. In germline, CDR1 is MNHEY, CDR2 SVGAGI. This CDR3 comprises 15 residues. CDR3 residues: CASCTSGQGTDTQYF. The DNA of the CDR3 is TGTGCCAGCTGTACTTCGGGACAGGGCACAGATACGCAGTATTTT.

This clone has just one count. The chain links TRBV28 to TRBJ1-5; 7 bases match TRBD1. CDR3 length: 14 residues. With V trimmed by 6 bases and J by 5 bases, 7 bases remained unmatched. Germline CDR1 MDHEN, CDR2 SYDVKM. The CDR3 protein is CASRTTGTYQPQHF. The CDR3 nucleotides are TGTGCCAGCAGAACGACAGGGACTTATCAGCCCCAGCATTTT. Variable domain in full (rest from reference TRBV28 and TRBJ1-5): DVKVTQSSRYLVKRTGEKVFLECVQDMDHENMFWYRQDPGLGLRLIYFSYDVKMKEKGDIPEGYSVSREKKERFSLILESASTNQTSMYLCASRTTGTYQPQHFGDGTRLSIL.

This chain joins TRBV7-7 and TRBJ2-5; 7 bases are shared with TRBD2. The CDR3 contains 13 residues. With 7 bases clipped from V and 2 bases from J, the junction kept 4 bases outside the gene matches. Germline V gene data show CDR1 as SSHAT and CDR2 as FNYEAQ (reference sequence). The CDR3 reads CASMGGRQETQYF. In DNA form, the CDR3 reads TGTGCCAGCATGGGCGGGAGACAAGAGACCCAGTACTTC.

The CDR3: CASSIGGQNYGYTF. CDR3 DNA sequence: TGTGCCAGTAGTATAGGTGGACAGAACTATGGCTACACCTTC. The chain combines TRBV19 with TRBJ1-2, with D possibly matching TRBD1 (6 bases). There are 14 residues in the CDR3. Trimming pared 1 base from V and 2 bases from J, leaving 8 bases between. The V gene's germline CDR1 is LNHDA and CDR2 SQIVND (reference sequence).

The CDR3 region has the DNA TGTGCCAGCACCCAACAGGGATCTCAATTCGCTGATGAGCAGTTCTTC. Its translation is CASTQQGSQFADEQFF. The chain joins TRBV7-3 to TRBJ2-1, with D possibly matching TRBD1 (6 bases). Germline V CDR1 and CDR2: SGHTA, FQGTGA. The CDR3 is 16 amino acids. The V gene lost 7 bases and the J gene lost 8 bases, with 24 bases spanning the gap. The entire variable domain, with the rest obtained from reference TRBV7-3 and TRBJ2-1, is as follows: GAGVSQTPSNKVTEKGKYVELRCDPISGHTALYWYRQSLGQGPEFLIYFQGTGAADDSGLPNDRFFAVRPEGSVSTLKIQRTERGDSAVYLCASTQQGSQFADEQFFGPGTRLTVL.

CDR3 protein: CASNFDWRGETQYF. The CDR3, as DNA: TGTGCCAGCAATTTTGACTGGCGGGGAGAGACCCAGTACTTC. This rearrangement joins TRBV2 to TRBJ2-5, with D possibly TRBD2 on 6 matching bases. The CDR3 loop spans 14 amino acids. The germline V and J ends were trimmed by 7 bases and 4 bases, with 16 bases remaining between them. CDR1 and CDR2 (germline): SNHLY, FYNNEI.

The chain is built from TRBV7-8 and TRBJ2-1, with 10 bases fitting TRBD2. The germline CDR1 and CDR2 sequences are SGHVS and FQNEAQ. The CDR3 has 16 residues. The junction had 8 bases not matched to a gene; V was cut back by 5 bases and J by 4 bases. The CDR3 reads CASSPLLAGLYNEQFF. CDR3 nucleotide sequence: TGTGCCAGCAGCCCGCTACTAGCGGGGCTATACAATGAGCAGTTCTTC.

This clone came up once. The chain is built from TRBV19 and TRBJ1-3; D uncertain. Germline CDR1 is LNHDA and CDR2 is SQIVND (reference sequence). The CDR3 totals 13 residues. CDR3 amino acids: CGSRAVSGNTIYF. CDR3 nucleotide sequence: TGTGGCTCACGGGCAGTCTCCGGAAACACCATATATTTT.

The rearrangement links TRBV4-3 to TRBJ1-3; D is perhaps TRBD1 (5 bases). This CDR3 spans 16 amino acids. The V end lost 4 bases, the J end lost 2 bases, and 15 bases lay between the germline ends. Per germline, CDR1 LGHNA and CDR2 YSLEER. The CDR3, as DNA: TGCGCCAGCAGCCTATTTAGGCCGGGGGCTGGAAACACCATATATTTT. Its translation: CASSLFRPGAGNTIYF.

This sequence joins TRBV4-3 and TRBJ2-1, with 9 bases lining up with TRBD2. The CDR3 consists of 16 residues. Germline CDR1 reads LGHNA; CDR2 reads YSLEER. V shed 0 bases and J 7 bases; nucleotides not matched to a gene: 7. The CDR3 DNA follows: TGCGCCAGCAGCCAAGATATAGCGGGGGCCGTTAATGAGCAGTTCTTC. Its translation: CASSQDIAGAVNEQFF.

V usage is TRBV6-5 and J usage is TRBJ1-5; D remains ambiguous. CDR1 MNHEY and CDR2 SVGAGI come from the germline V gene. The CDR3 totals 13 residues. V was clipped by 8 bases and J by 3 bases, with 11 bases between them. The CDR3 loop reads CASVGRINQPQHF. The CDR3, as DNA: TGTGCCAGCGTCGGGCGGATCAATCAGCCCCAGCATTTT.

The CDR3 DNA reads as TGTGCCAGCAGTAGCTCACAGGGGGCGCAACGGAGTGAGCAGTTCTTC. Translation: CASSSSQGAQRSEQFF. The chain combines TRBV6-4 with TRBJ2-1, with TRBD1 matching 9 bases. Germline CDR1 reads MRHNA; CDR2 reads SNTAGT. The trim removed 5 bases at V and 9 bases at J, leaving 14 bases unmatched. The CDR3 contains 16 residues.

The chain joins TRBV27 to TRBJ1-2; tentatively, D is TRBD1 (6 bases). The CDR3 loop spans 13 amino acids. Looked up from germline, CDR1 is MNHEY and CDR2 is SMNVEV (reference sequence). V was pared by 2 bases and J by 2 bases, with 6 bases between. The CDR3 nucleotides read TGTGCCAGCAGTTTAACAGGGAACTATGGCTACACCTTC. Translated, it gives CASSLTGNYGYTF.

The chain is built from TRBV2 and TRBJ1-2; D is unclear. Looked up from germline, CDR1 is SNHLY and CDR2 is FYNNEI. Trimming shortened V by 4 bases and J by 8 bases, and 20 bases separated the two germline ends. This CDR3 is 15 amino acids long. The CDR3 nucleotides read TGTGCCAGCAGTGTCTCCCGACCGGACCTTTTGGGCTACACCTTC. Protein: CASSVSRPDLLGYTF. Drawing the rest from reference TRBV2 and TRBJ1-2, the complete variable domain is EPEVTQTPSHQVTQMGQEVILRCVPISNHLYFYWYRQILGQKVEFLVSFYNNEISEKSEIFDDQFSVERPDGSNFTLKIRSTKLEDSAMYFCASSVSRPDLLGYTFGSGTRLTVV.

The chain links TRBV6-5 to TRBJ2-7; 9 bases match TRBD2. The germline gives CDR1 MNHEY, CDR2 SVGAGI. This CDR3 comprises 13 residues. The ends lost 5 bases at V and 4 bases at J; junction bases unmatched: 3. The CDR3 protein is CASSLSGSYEQYF. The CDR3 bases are TGTGCCAGCAGTCTTAGCGGGAGTTACGAGCAGTACTTC.

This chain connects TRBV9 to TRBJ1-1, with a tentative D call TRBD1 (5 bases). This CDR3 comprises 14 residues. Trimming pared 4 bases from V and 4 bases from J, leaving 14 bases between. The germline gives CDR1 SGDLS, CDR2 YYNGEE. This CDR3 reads CASSPGGVSTEAFF. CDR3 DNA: TGTGCCAGCAGCCCCGGGGGGGTGAGCACTGAAGCTTTCTTT.

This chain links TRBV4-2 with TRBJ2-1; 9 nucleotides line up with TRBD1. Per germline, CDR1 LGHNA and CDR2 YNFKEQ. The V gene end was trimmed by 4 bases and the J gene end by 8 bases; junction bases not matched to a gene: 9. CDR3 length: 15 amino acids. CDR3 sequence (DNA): TGTGCCAGCAGCCCAAGGGGACAGGGAGTGGATGAGCAGTTCTTC. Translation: CASSPRGQGVDEQFF.

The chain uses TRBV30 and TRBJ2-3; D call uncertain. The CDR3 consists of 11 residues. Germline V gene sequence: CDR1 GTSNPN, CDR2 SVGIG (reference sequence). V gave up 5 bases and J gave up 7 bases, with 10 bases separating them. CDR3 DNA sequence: TGTGCCTGGGGTCGATCTTATACGCAGTATTTT. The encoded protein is CAWGRSYTQYF. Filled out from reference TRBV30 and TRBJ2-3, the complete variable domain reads SQTIHQWPATLVQPVGSPLSLECTVEGTSNPNLYWYRQAAGRGLQLLFYSVGIGQISSEVPQNLSASRPQDRQFILSSKKLLLSDSGFYLCAWGRSYTQYFGPGTRLTVL.

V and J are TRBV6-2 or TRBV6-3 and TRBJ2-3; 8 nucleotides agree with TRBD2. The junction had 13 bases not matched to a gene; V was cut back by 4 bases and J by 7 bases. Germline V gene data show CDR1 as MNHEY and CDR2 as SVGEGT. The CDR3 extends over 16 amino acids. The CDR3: CASSWERGSPVYTQYF. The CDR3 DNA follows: TGTGCCAGCAGTTGGGAGCGGGGGAGCCCTGTTTATACGCAGTATTTT.

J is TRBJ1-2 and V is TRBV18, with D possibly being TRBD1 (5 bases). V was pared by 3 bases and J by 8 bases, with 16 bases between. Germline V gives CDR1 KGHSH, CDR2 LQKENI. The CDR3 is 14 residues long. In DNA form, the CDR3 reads TGTGCCAGCTCACCTCGGGACGGTTCGTGGGGCTACACCTTC. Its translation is CASSPRDGSWGYTF.

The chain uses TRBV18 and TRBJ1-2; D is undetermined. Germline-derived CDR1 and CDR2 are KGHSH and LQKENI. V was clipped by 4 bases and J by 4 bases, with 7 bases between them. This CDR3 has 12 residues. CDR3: CASSQGVYGYTF. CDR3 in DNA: TGTGCCAGCTCACAAGGAGTCTATGGCTACACCTTC.

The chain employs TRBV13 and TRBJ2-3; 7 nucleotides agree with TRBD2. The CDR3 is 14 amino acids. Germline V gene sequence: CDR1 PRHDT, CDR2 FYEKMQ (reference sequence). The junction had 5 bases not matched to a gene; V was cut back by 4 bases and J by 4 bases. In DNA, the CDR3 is TGTGCCAGCAGCTCCCGACTAGCCCCAGATACGCAGTATTTT. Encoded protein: CASSSRLAPDTQYF.

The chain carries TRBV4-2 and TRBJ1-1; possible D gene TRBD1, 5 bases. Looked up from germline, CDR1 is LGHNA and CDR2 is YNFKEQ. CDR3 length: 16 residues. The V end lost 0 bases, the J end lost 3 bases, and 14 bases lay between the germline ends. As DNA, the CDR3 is TGTGCCAGCAGCCAAGATGGTGGGGGAGGGTACACTGAAGCTTTCTTT. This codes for CASSQDGGGGYTEAFF.

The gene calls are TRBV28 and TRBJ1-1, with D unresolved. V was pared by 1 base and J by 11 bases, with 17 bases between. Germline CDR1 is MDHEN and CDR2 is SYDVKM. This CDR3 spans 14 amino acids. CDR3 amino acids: CASSLLERGLGAFF. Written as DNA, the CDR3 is TGTGCCAGCAGTTTATTAGAGAGAGGGTTGGGGGCTTTCTTT.

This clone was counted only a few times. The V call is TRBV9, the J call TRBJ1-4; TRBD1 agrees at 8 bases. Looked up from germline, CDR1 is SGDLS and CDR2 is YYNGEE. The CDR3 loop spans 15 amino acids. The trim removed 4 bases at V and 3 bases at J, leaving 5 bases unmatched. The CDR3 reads CASSPRGQANEKLFF. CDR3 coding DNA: TGTGCCAGCAGCCCCAGGGGGCAGGCTAATGAAAAACTGTTTTTT.

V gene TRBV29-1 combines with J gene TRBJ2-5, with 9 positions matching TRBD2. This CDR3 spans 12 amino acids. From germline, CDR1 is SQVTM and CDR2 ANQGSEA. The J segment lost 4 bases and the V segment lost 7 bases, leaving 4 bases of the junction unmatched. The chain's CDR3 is CSEGSGRETQYF. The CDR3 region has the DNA TGCAGCGAAGGTAGCGGGAGAGAGACCCAGTACTTC.